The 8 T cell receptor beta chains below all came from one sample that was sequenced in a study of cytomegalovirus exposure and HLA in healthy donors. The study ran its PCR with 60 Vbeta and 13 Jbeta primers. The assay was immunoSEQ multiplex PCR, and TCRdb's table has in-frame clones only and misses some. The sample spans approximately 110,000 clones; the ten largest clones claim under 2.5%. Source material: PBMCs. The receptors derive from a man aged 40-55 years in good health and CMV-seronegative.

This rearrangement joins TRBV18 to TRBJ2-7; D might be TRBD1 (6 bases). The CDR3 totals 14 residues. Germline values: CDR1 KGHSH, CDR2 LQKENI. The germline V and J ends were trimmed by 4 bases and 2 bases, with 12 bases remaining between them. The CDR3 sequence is CASSLRQATYEQYF. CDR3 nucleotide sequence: TGTGCCAGCTCACTTCGACAGGCCACCTACGAGCAGTACTTC.

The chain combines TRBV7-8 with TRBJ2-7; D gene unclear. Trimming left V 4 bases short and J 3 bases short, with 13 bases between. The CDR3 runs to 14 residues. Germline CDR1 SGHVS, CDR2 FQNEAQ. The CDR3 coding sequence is TGTGCCAGCAGCTCCACGGAGCAACACTACGAGCAGTACTTC. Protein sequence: CASSSTEQHYEQYF.

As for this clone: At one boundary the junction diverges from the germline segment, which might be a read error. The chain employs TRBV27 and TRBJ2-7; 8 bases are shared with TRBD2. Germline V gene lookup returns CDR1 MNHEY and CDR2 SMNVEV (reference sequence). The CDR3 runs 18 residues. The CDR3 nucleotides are TGTGCCAGCAGCCGCCTGGCCGCGGGCGGGAGGTTAGGTTACGGGCAGTACTTC. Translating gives CASSRLAAGGRLGYGQYF.

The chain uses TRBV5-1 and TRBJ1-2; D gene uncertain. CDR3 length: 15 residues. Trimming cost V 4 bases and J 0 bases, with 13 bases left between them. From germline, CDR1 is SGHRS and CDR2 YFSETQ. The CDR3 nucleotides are TGCGCCAGCAGCACCCCCAGTCAAGCTAACTATGGCTACACCTTC. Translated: CASSTPSQANYGYTF.

The CDR3 DNA sequence: TGTGCCAGCAGCTTGACAGGGGACGACCTCTACGAGCAGTACTTC. This gives the protein CASSLTGDDLYEQYF. V is TRBV11-2 and J is TRBJ2-7, with 8 nucleotides matching TRBD1. Germline assignment: CDR1 SGHAT and CDR2 FQNNGV. The ends lost 3 bases at V and 3 bases at J; junction bases unmatched: 7. This CDR3 contains 15 residues.

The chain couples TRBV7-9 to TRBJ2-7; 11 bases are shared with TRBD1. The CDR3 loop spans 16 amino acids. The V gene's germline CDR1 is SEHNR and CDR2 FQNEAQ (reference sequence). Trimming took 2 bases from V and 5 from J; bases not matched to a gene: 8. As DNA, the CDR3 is TGTGCCAGCAGCTTAAGGTCGGGACAGGGGGATAACGAGCAGTACTTC. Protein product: CASSLRSGQGDNEQYF. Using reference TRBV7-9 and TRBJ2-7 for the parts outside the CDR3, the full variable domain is DTGVSQNPRHKITKRGQNVTFRCDPISEHNRLYWYRQTLGQGPEFLTYFQNEAQLEKSRLLSDRFSAERPKGSFSTLEIQRTEQGDSAMYLCASSLRSGQGDNEQYFGPGTRLTVT.

The CDR3 nucleotides read TGTGCCAGCAGTCCAGATCTCACCGGGGAGCTGTTTTTT. Amino acid sequence: CASSPDLTGELFF. J is TRBJ2-2 and V is TRBV7-3; D unclear. Germline V gene sequence: CDR1 SGHTA, CDR2 FQGTGA. The CDR3 length is 13 residues. V was trimmed by 6 bases and J by 4 bases, leaving 9 bases between them.

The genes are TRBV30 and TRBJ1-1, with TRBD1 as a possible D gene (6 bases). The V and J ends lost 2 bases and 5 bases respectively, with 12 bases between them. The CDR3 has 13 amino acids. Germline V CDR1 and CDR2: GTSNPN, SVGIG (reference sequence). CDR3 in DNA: TGTGCCTGGAGTTTTTACAGGGTTACTGAAGCTTTCTTT. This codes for CAWSFYRVTEAFF.